These 14 T cell receptor beta chains were sequenced from one sample in a study of Ad26.COV2.S vaccination and SARS-CoV-2 variants. The sample's treatment: some 20 received Ad26.COV2.S at low or high dose, single or two shots; about 5 received placebo; per-sample allocation not given. Following the first vaccine or placebo injection, samples were taken on day 63. Measured with immunoSEQ multiplex PCR; TCRdb has only the in-frame clones, and not every one. Among around 340,000 clones, 70% to 90% were seen once, and the ten largest hold over 8.5%. Sequencing was performed on peripheral blood, taken in a trial of Ad26.COV2.S vaccine versus placebo. Every receptor here comes from a person between 18 and 59 years old who received the Ad26.COV2.S COVID-19 vaccine or a placebo.

With regard to this clone: The same CDR3 arises from other DNA sequences in this sample as well. The chain recombines TRBV28 with TRBJ2-7; no clear D gene. This CDR3 spans 13 amino acids. V was pared by 3 bases and J by 2 bases, with 8 bases between. The germline CDR1 and CDR2 sequences are MDHEN and SYDVKM. CDR3 protein: CASSLGRAYEQYF. In DNA form, the CDR3 reads TGTGCCAGCAGTTTGGGTAGGGCCTACGAGCAGTACTTC.

This sequence joins TRBV5-1 and TRBJ2-7, with 7 positions matching TRBD1. Germline V gene data show CDR1 as SGHRS and CDR2 as YFSETQ. J gave up 2 bases and V 4 bases, and 6 bases lay outside the gene matches. The CDR3 loop spans 14 amino acids. Written as DNA, the CDR3 is TGCGCCAGCAGCGAGACAGGGAGCACCTACGAGCAGTACTTC. This codes for CASSETGSTYEQYF.

V gene TRBV5-1 combines with J gene TRBJ2-5; D call uncertain. Germline V gene lookup returns CDR1 SGHRS and CDR2 YFSETQ. This CDR3 is 11 amino acids long. Trimming cost V 3 bases and J 5 bases, with 5 bases left between them. The CDR3 loop reads CASSWGETQYF. The CDR3 DNA follows: TGCGCCAGCAGCTGGGGTGAGACCCAGTACTTC.

A single count supports this clone. V gene TRBV3-1 (or the pseudogene TRBV3-2) combines with J gene TRBJ1-1; D is perhaps TRBD1 (5 bases). The CDR3 extends over 17 amino acids. The V end was cut by 0 bases, the J end by 4 bases, with 18 bases between. Germline V CDR1 and CDR2: LGHDT, YNNKEL (reference sequence). CDR3 sequence (DNA): TGTGCCAGCAGCCAAGATGGGGGAAGGGTCGGGACCACTGAAGCTTTCTTT. Translated, it gives CASSQDGGRVGTTEAFF.

The rearrangement joins TRBV20-1 to TRBJ1-2; maybe TRBD1 (5 bases). V was shortened by 6 bases and J by 7 bases, with 9 bases between the two germline ends. CDR3 size: 10 residues. Germline loops: CDR1 DFQATT, CDR2 SNEGSKA (reference sequence). The CDR3 DNA reads as TGCAGTGCCCTTACAGGTGGCTACACCTTC. Protein: CSALTGGYTF.

This clone was detected a few times. This chain uses TRBV9 with TRBJ2-2, with D possibly TRBD2 on 6 matching bases. V was trimmed by 6 bases and J by 0 bases, leaving 15 bases between them. Germline assignment: CDR1 SGDLS and CDR2 YYNGEE. The CDR3 is made up of 16 amino acids. This chain's CDR3 is CASNSGTLPNTGELFF. The CDR3 nucleotides are TGTGCCAGCAACTCCGGGACTCTCCCGAACACCGGGGAGCTGTTTTTT.

The chain has TRBV4-3 and TRBJ1-5, with D tentatively TRBD1 (5 bases). Trimming removed 1 base at V and 6 bases at J, with 13 bases between. Germline V lookup: CDR1 LGHNA, CDR2 YSLEER. The CDR3 totals 15 residues. The CDR3 DNA follows: TGCGCCAGCAGCCAAGGTTTAGTTAGGGGTCAGCCCCAGCATTTT. It yields the protein CASSQGLVRGQPQHF.

V is TRBV24-1 and J is TRBJ2-7; 7 bases agree with TRBD1. Trimming at V came to 7 bases and at J to 4 bases, leaving 9 bases not matched to a gene. CDR1 is KGHDR and CDR2 is SFDVKD in the germline V gene. CDR3 size: 14 residues. The CDR3 nucleotides are TGTGCCACCAGATCCTCCGGGACAGATTACGAGCAGTACTTC. It yields the protein CATRSSGTDYEQYF.

The table lists this clone with a few counts. The J gene is TRBJ1-6, the V gene TRBV14; a possible D gene is TRBD1 (5 bases). V lost 3 bases to trimming and J lost 9 bases, with 12 bases between them. Germline V gene sequence: CDR1 SGHDN, CDR2 FVKESK. The CDR3 consists of 14 residues. CDR3 DNA sequence: TGTGCCAGCAGCCAGGGGGGTGGAGTTTCACCCCTCCACTTT. Its translation is CASSQGGGVSPLHF.

V is TRBV6-1 and J is TRBJ2-7; D is unresolved. V lost 1 base and J 2 bases, leaving 6 bases between the germline ends. Per the germline V gene, CDR1 is MNHNS and CDR2 is SASEGT. This CDR3 has 13 amino acids. CDR3 region: CASSEGWAYEQYF. In DNA form, the CDR3 reads TGTGCCAGCAGTGAAGGTTGGGCCTACGAGCAGTACTTC.

The rearrangement links TRBV10-3 to TRBJ1-2; D not resolved. The CDR3 loop spans 14 amino acids. The V and J ends lost 0 bases and 5 bases respectively, with 10 bases between them. Germline V gene sequence: CDR1 ENHRY, CDR2 SYGVKD. The chain's CDR3 is CAISESKGIYGYTF. The CDR3 nucleotides are TGTGCCATCAGTGAGTCGAAGGGAATATATGGCTACACCTTC.

This clone was counted a few times. The V and J genes are TRBV30 and TRBJ1-4; 8 nucleotides agree with TRBD1. V lost 5 bases to trimming and J lost 7 bases; unmatched junction nucleotides: 6. Germline CDR1 GTSNPN, CDR2 SVGIG (reference sequence). This CDR3 has 13 residues. In nucleotides, the CDR3 is TGTGCCTGGGGACAGGGCGTAGCTGAAAAACTGTTTTTT. This gives the protein CAWGQGVAEKLFF.

The V gene is TRBV27, the J gene TRBJ1-1, with unresolved D. The length of the CDR3 is 14 residues. Trimming removed 0 bases from V and 0 bases from J, with 5 bases in between. Germline V gene sequence: CDR1 MNHEY, CDR2 SMNVEV (reference sequence). The chain's CDR3 is CASSLSTVNTEAFF. CDR3 sequence (DNA): TGTGCCAGCAGTTTATCGACGGTGAACACTGAAGCTTTCTTT.

The chain carries TRBV7-2 and TRBJ1-2; possible D gene TRBD1, 6 bases. CDR1 is SGHTA, CDR2 FQGNSA, per germline. V lost 4 bases to trimming and J lost 4 bases, with 16 bases between them. The CDR3 is 15 amino acids. The CDR3 region is CASSSANRQAYGYTF. CDR3 DNA: TGTGCCAGCAGCTCAGCGAATAGACAGGCCTATGGCTACACCTTC.